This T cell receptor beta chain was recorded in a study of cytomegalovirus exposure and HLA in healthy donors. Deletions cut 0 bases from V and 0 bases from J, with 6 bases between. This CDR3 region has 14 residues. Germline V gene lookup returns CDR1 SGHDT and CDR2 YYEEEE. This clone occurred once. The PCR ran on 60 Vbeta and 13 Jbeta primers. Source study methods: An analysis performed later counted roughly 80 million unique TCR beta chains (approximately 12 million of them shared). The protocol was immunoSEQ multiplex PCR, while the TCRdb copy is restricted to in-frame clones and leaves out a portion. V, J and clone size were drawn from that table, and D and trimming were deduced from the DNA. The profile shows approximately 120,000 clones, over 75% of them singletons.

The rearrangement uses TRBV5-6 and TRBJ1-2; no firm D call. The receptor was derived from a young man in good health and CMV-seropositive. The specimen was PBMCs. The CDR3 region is CASSLVSSNYGYTF. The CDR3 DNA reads TGTGCCAGCAGCTTGGTTTCGTCTAACTATGGCTACACCTTC. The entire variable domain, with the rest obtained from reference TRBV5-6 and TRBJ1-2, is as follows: DAGVTQSPTHLIKTRGQQVTLRCSPKSGHDTVSWYQQALGQGPQFIFQYYEEEERQRGNFPDRFSGHQFPNYSSELNVNALLLGDSALYLCASSLVSSNYGYTFGSGTRLTVV.